A single count supports the clone carrying this T cell receptor (beta chain). Template material for amplifying TCR beta CDR3 regions consisted of RNA transcripts. An initial round of RT-PCR targeting the TCR CDR3 relied on the HTBI primer set. In TCRdb, the multiplex PCR reads were re-called with MiXCR into one record per CDR3 protein. In the table there are about 690,000 distinct CDR3 sequences, around 15% of which are singletons. The CDR3 contains 14 residues. CDR1 and CDR2 (germline): SGHNT, YENEEA. The ends were cut back, 3 bases at V and 4 bases at J, with 9 bases in the middle. This entry comes from a study of T cells in Graves' hyperthyroidism and ophthalmopathy. Study as a whole: Peripheral blood sampling occurred at initial diagnosis, before any treatment.

Sequenced sample: blood. The chain has TRBV11-3 and TRBJ1-4; D possibly corresponds to TRBD1 (6 bases). This clonotype was sampled from a man aged 50 to 59 with Graves' hyperthyroidism. CDR3 nucleotide sequence: TGTGCCAGCAGCTTGGACAGCCATAATGAAAAACTGTTTTTT. As protein: CASSLDSHNEKLFF.